This TCR beta chain was retrieved from a study of blood T cell repertoires in COVID-19. Some clones are missing from TCRdb's copy, which holds only in-frame ones; the method was immunoSEQ multiplex PCR. The sample lists about 380,000 clones, approximately 90% occurring once. This clone was seen a single time. There are 16 residues in the CDR3. Germline V gives CDR1 LNHDA, CDR2 SQIVND (reference sequence). The J segment lost 5 bases and the V segment lost 10 bases, leaving 13 bases of the junction unmatched. The sequenced material came from PBMCs or T cells enriched from blood (not recorded which). V gene TRBV19 combines with J gene TRBJ1-3, with TRBD1 matching over 11 bases. This TCR came from a woman aged 18-29 years who had recovered from COVID-19. CDR3 in DNA: TGTGCCACCACCCGACGGGACAGGGGGACGAGAAACACCATATATTTT. As protein: CATTRRDRGTRNTIYF. The complete variable domain, with remaining parts taken from reference TRBV19 and TRBJ1-3, reads DGGITQSPKYLFRKEGQNVTLSCEQNLNHDAMYWYRQDPGQGLRLIYYSQIVNDFQKGDIAEGYSVSREKKESFPLTVTSAQKNPTAFYLCATTRRDRGTRNTIYFGEGSWLTVV.